Shown below are 29 T cell receptor beta chains from a single sample sequenced in a study of blood T cells in healthy people across ages. Sample-barcoded 5' priming and a J-beta primer mix drove a second PCR of roughly 6 to 12 cycles. TCRdb itself ran the 5' RACE reads through MiXCR, one entry per CDR3 protein. This table holds about 640,000 distinct CDR3 sequences, roughly three fifths found once. The sample was blood. These TCRs come from a man aged 55 to 70 in good health.

V usage is TRBV6-5 and J usage is TRBJ2-1; no firm D call. Per the germline V gene, CDR1 is MNHEY and CDR2 is SVGAGI. The CDR3 length is 15 residues. Trimming removed 2 bases from V and 3 bases from J, with 11 bases in between. The CDR3 nucleotides are TGTGCCAGCAGTTACCAGGCTGCCTTCTACAATGAGCAGTTCTTC. Its translation: CASSYQAAFYNEQFF.

The chain joins TRBV19 to TRBJ1-1; 8 bases are a match to TRBD1. CDR1 and CDR2 from the germline V gene are LNHDA and SQIVND (reference sequence). Trimming at V came to 6 bases and at J to 0 bases, leaving 3 bases not matched to a gene. The CDR3 spans 14 residues. The CDR3 DNA reads TGTGCCAGTAGACGGACAGGGATGAACACTGAAGCTTTCTTT. Translation gives CASRRTGMNTEAFF.

This clonotype was detected a few times. This rearrangement joins TRBV29-1 to TRBJ1-4; the D is unclear. Trimming cost V 6 bases and J 5 bases, with 10 bases left between them. The germline V gene has CDR1 SQVTM and CDR2 ANQGSEA. The CDR3 runs 12 residues. CDR3 sequence (DNA): TGCAGCGTGGGCCTGGAAAATGAAAAACTGTTTTTT. Translating it yields CSVGLENEKLFF.

V usage is TRBV5-1 and J usage is TRBJ2-1; 11 positions match TRBD1. CDR1 SGHRS and CDR2 YFSETQ come from the germline V gene. Trimming took 2 bases from V and 7 from J; bases not matched to a gene: 8. CDR3 length: 16 residues. For the CDR3, the DNA is TGCGCCAGCAGCTTCCATACCGGGACAGGGGGAAATGAGCAGTTCTTC. This gives the protein CASSFHTGTGGNEQFF. Full variable domain (missing parts from reference TRBV5-1 and TRBJ2-1): KAGVTQTPRYLIKTRGQQVTLSCSPISGHRSVSWYQQTPGQGLQFLFEYFSETQRNKGNFPGRFSGRQFSNSRSEMNVSTLELGDSALYLCASSFHTGTGGNEQFFGPGTRLTVL.

The chain uses TRBV5-1 and TRBJ2-3, with 9 bases matching TRBD2. CDR3 length: 18 amino acids. CDR1 SGHRS and CDR2 YFSETQ come from the germline V gene. J was trimmed by 0 bases and V by 1 base; bases with no gene match: 9. The CDR3 sequence is CASSLMAGGSPSTDTQYF. The CDR3 coding sequence is TGCGCCAGCAGCTTGATGGCGGGGGGGTCCCCTAGCACAGATACGCAGTATTTT.

This rearrangement joins TRBV2 to TRBJ2-7; D is unclear. Germline V gene lookup returns CDR1 SNHLY and CDR2 FYNNEI. CDR3 length: 14 residues. Trimming took off 1 base at V and 3 bases at J, with 10 bases between the two ends. CDR3 sequence: CASSEDFFFYEQYF. DNA for the CDR3: TGTGCCAGCAGTGAAGACTTCTTTTTCTACGAGCAGTACTTC.

This clonotype was detected ten times or more. This chain uses TRBV4-2 with TRBJ2-3, with a weak D call TRBD2 (7 bases). CDR1 and CDR2 from the germline V gene are LGHNA and YNFKEQ. The CDR3 has 17 amino acids. The V end lost 0 bases, the J end lost 1 base, and 14 bases lay between the germline ends. The CDR3 protein is CASSQDRWGGRTDTQYF. The CDR3 nucleotides read TGTGCCAGCAGCCAAGATCGATGGGGGGGCCGCACAGATACGCAGTATTTT.

The chain uses TRBV29-1 and TRBJ2-3, with a possible D match to TRBD1 (6 bases). Trimming stripped 4 bases from V and 8 bases from J, with 22 bases between. This CDR3 has 15 residues. Germline assignment: CDR1 SQVTM and CDR2 ANQGSEA. The CDR3 sequence is CSVVGTPRVTATQYF. DNA for the CDR3: TGCAGCGTTGTGGGGACACCAAGGGTAACTGCTACGCAGTATTTT.

V is TRBV6-5 and J is TRBJ2-7; perhaps TRBD1 as D (5 bases). The CDR3 runs to 15 residues. From germline, CDR1 is MNHEY and CDR2 SVGAGI. V was clipped by 2 bases and J by 2 bases, with 13 bases between them. This chain's CDR3 is CASSYTTGITYEQYF. The CDR3 DNA sequence: TGTGCCAGCAGTTACACCACAGGTATAACCTACGAGCAGTACTTC.

The rearrangement joins TRBV7-2 to TRBJ2-1, with D tentatively TRBD1 (5 bases). CDR1 is SGHTA, CDR2 FQGNSA, per germline. Trimming pared 1 base from V and 6 bases from J, leaving 10 bases between. This CDR3 has 14 residues. The CDR3 here is CASSLVLGANEQFF. The DNA of the CDR3 is TGTGCCAGCAGCTTAGTTTTAGGGGCCAATGAGCAGTTCTTC. Using reference TRBV7-2 and TRBJ2-1 for the parts outside the CDR3, the full variable domain is GAGVSQSPSNKVTEKGKDVELRCDPISGHTALYWYRQSLGQGLEFLIYFQGNSAPDKSGLPSDRFSAERTGGSVSTLTIQRTQQEDSAVYLCASSLVLGANEQFFGPGTRLTVL.

The chain combines TRBV6-5 with TRBJ1-6; 9 bases line up with TRBD1. The ends lost 2 bases at V and 3 bases at J; junction bases unmatched: 5. The CDR3 extends over 17 amino acids. Germline loops: CDR1 MNHEY, CDR2 SVGAGI. CDR3 coding DNA: TGTGCCAGCAGTTACGGTACAGGGGGCCACTATAATTCACCCCTCCACTTT. Protein sequence: CASSYGTGGHYNSPLHF.

This clonotype was seen only once. The genes are TRBV28 and TRBJ2-6, with D perhaps given as TRBD1 or TRBD2 (6 bases each). Germline values: CDR1 MDHEN, CDR2 SYDVKM. The CDR3 extends over 19 amino acids. Trimming left V 2 bases short and J 0 bases short, with 17 bases between. Here the CDR3 DNA reads TGTGCCAGCAGTTTAAGAGGGGGGCCGTTCCTCTCTGGGGCCAACGTCCTGACTTTC. This sequence encodes CASSLRGGPFLSGANVLTF.

This clonotype was counted between two and nine times. The CDR3 DNA reads as TGTGCCAGCAGCTTAGGTCTCGTCGGCTACACCTTC. Amino acids: CASSLGLVGYTF. The chain is built from TRBV7-2 and TRBJ1-2; the D is unclear. The CDR3 totals 12 residues. V lost 1 base to trimming and J lost 8 bases, with 8 bases between them. The germline CDR1 and CDR2 sequences are SGHTA and FQGNSA.

The rearrangement joins TRBV6-2 or TRBV6-3 to TRBJ1-2; 10 bases align to TRBD1. This CDR3 is built from 15 residues. Trimming at V came to 2 bases and at J to 6 bases, leaving 6 bases not matched to a gene. Per germline, CDR1 MNHEY and CDR2 SVGEGT. For the CDR3, the DNA is TGTGCCAGCAGTTACCCGCCGACAGGGGGCAATGGCTACACCTTC. Residues: CASSYPPTGGNGYTF.

The V and J genes are TRBV7-9 and TRBJ2-5, with 13 bases identical to TRBD2. The CDR3 covers 16 residues. The germline CDR1 and CDR2 sequences are SEHNR and FQNEAQ (reference sequence). V lost 4 bases to trimming and J lost 5 bases; unmatched junction nucleotides: 7. The CDR3 loop is CASSSGTSGDSETQYF. DNA for the CDR3: TGTGCCAGCAGCTCGGGGACTAGCGGGGATTCGGAGACCCAGTACTTC.

This clonotype has more than one count but fewer than ten. This chain links TRBV25-1 with TRBJ2-1, with 13 bases matching TRBD2. Trimming cost V 6 bases and J 10 bases; bases outside gene matches: 3. CDR3 length: 13 amino acids. Germline CDR1 reads MGHDK; CDR2 reads SYGVNS. CDR3 DNA: TGTGCCAGCAGGACTAGCGGGGGGCCAGAGCAGTTCTTC. This codes for CASRTSGGPEQFF.

This chain links TRBV9 with TRBJ2-1; 9 bases fit TRBD2. V lost 0 bases, J lost 8 bases, and 6 bases stayed unmatched. The CDR3 is made up of 15 amino acids. Germline loops: CDR1 SGDLS, CDR2 YYNGEE. CDR3 residues: CASSVGTSAFDEQFF. The CDR3 DNA is TGTGCCAGCAGCGTAGGGACTAGCGCTTTCGATGAGCAGTTCTTC. The full variable domain, with the rest looked up from reference TRBV9 and TRBJ2-1, is DSGVTQTPKHLITATGQRVTLRCSPRSGDLSVYWYQQSLDQGLQFLIQYYNGEERAKGNILERFSAQQFPDLHSELNLSSLELGDSALYFCASSVGTSAFDEQFFGPGTRLTVL.

The sample holds one count of this clonotype. The CDR3, as DNA: TGTGCCAGCAGCCCAGTCGCGGGGGCTAGCGGACGCTCTGGGGCCAACGTCCTGACTTTC. It codes for CASSPVAGASGRSGANVLTF. The V gene is TRBV3-1, the J gene TRBJ2-6; perhaps TRBD2 as D (7 bases). The V gene's germline CDR1 is LGHDT and CDR2 YNNKEL (reference sequence). The length of the CDR3 is 20 residues. Trimming shortened V by 4 bases and J by 0 bases, and 22 bases separated the two germline ends. Full variable domain (missing parts from reference TRBV3-1 and TRBJ2-6): DTAVSQTPKYLVTQMGNDKSIKCEQNLGHDTMYWYKQDSKKFLKIMFSYNNKELIINETVPNRFSPKSPDKAHLNLHINSLELGDSAVYFCASSPVAGASGRSGANVLTFGAGSRLTVL.

The chain links TRBV5-6 to TRBJ2-7, with D possibly matching TRBD2 (5 bases). With the DNA end fitting TRBJ2-5 better, the J assignment may be wrong. This CDR3 is 13 amino acids long. The germline gives CDR1 SGHDT, CDR2 YYEEEE. The CDR3 sequence: CASSPRTSETQYF. The DNA of the CDR3 is TGTGCCAGCAGCCCCCGGACTTCAGAGACCCAGTACTTC.

This clonotype was detected a few times. This chain connects TRBV5-1 to TRBJ2-3; a weak D match, TRBD1 (5 bases). The V end lost 0 bases, the J end lost 11 bases, and 7 bases lay between the germline ends. The CDR3 loop spans 11 amino acids. Per germline, CDR1 SGHRS and CDR2 YFSETQ. The CDR3 region has the DNA TGCGCCAGCAGCTTGGAGGGGAAGCAGTATTTT. This sequence encodes CASSLEGKQYF. The full variable domain, with the rest looked up from reference TRBV5-1 and TRBJ2-3, is KAGVTQTPRYLIKTRGQQVTLSCSPISGHRSVSWYQQTPGQGLQFLFEYFSETQRNKGNFPGRFSGRQFSNSRSEMNVSTLELGDSALYLCASSLEGKQYFGPGTRLTVL.

The V gene is TRBV12-3 or TRBV12-4, the J gene TRBJ1-1; D unclear. The V end was cut by 3 bases, the J end by 4 bases, with 9 bases between. The CDR3 runs 13 residues. CDR3 amino acids: CASSFRGGTEAFF. CDR3 nucleotide sequence: TGTGCCAGCAGTTTTCGGGGAGGCACTGAAGCTTTCTTT.

V gene TRBV5-1 combines with J gene TRBJ2-3; tentative D call: TRBD1 (6 bases). The CDR3 is 15 amino acids. V lost 0 bases and J 0 bases, leaving 8 bases between the germline ends. CDR1 is SGHRS, CDR2 YFSETQ, per germline. Here the CDR3 DNA reads TGCGCCAGCAGCTTGGAGGGACACAGCACAGATACGCAGTATTTT. Amino acid sequence: CASSLEGHSTDTQYF.

The sample holds a few counts of this clonotype. An end of the junction differs from the germline gene, which may be a read error. This chain uses TRBV20-1 with TRBJ2-3; 8 positions match TRBD1. This CDR3 has 16 residues. The germline V gene has CDR1 DFQATT and CDR2 SNEGSKA (reference sequence). As DNA, the CDR3 is TGCAGTGCTAGAGCCCGGACAGGGTCGAGCACGGATACGCAGTATTTT. Protein sequence: CSARARTGSSTDTQYF.

The rearrangement links TRBV6-5 to TRBJ1-2, with D uncertain. The germline V and J ends were trimmed by 0 bases and 3 bases, with 11 bases remaining between them. Germline V gives CDR1 MNHEY, CDR2 SVGAGI. The CDR3 length is 15 residues. The DNA for the CDR3 is TGTGCCAGCAGTTACTCGAATTTCGGGGACTATGGCTACACCTTC. Its protein product is CASSYSNFGDYGYTF.

This clonotype has just a few counts. The chain has TRBV20-1 and TRBJ2-3, with a weak D call TRBD2 (6 bases). Trimming cost V 3 bases and J 5 bases, with 21 bases left between them. The CDR3 consists of 16 residues. Germline V gene sequence: CDR1 DFQATT, CDR2 SNEGSKA (reference sequence). CDR3 sequence reads: CSASPIRGRQGDTQYF. The CDR3 DNA reads TGCAGTGCTAGCCCCATACGGGGGAGACAAGGAGATACGCAGTATTTT.

The V gene is TRBV28, the J gene TRBJ2-7; D is possibly TRBD1 (7 bases). The CDR3 is 16 amino acids. From germline, CDR1 is MDHEN and CDR2 SYDVKM. V lost 5 bases to trimming and J lost 2 bases, with 19 bases between them. The CDR3 DNA reads as TGTGCCAGCAGTCAGACGACAGGGAGGTTTGCCTACGAGCAGTACTTC. This sequence encodes CASSQTTGRFAYEQYF.

The chain joins TRBV9 to TRBJ2-1; 10 positions match TRBD2. The CDR3 extends over 16 amino acids. Trimming removed 3 bases from V and 4 bases from J; junction bases left unmatched: 7. Germline V gene sequence: CDR1 SGDLS, CDR2 YYNGEE. The CDR3: CASSGISGGAYNEQFF. DNA for the CDR3: TGTGCCAGCAGCGGAATAAGCGGGGGGGCTTACAATGAGCAGTTCTTC.

This clonotype was seen more than once but under ten times. CDR3 in amino acids: CAIRARDTYNEQFF. As DNA, the CDR3 is TGTGCCATCAGAGCCCGGGACACCTACAATGAGCAGTTCTTC. The chain combines TRBV10-3 with TRBJ2-1; maybe TRBD1 (6 bases). The germline gives CDR1 ENHRY, CDR2 SYGVKD. The V end lost 6 bases, the J end lost 2 bases, and 11 bases lay between the germline ends. This CDR3 spans 14 amino acids.

The gene calls are TRBV29-1 and TRBJ2-7; 8 bases are shared with TRBD2. This CDR3 comprises 13 residues. Germline V gives CDR1 SQVTM, CDR2 ANQGSEA. Trimming cost V 6 bases and J 3 bases; bases outside gene matches: 7. This CDR3 is CSVHGGGSYEQYF. CDR3 in DNA: TGCAGCGTCCACGGGGGGGGCAGCTACGAGCAGTACTTC.